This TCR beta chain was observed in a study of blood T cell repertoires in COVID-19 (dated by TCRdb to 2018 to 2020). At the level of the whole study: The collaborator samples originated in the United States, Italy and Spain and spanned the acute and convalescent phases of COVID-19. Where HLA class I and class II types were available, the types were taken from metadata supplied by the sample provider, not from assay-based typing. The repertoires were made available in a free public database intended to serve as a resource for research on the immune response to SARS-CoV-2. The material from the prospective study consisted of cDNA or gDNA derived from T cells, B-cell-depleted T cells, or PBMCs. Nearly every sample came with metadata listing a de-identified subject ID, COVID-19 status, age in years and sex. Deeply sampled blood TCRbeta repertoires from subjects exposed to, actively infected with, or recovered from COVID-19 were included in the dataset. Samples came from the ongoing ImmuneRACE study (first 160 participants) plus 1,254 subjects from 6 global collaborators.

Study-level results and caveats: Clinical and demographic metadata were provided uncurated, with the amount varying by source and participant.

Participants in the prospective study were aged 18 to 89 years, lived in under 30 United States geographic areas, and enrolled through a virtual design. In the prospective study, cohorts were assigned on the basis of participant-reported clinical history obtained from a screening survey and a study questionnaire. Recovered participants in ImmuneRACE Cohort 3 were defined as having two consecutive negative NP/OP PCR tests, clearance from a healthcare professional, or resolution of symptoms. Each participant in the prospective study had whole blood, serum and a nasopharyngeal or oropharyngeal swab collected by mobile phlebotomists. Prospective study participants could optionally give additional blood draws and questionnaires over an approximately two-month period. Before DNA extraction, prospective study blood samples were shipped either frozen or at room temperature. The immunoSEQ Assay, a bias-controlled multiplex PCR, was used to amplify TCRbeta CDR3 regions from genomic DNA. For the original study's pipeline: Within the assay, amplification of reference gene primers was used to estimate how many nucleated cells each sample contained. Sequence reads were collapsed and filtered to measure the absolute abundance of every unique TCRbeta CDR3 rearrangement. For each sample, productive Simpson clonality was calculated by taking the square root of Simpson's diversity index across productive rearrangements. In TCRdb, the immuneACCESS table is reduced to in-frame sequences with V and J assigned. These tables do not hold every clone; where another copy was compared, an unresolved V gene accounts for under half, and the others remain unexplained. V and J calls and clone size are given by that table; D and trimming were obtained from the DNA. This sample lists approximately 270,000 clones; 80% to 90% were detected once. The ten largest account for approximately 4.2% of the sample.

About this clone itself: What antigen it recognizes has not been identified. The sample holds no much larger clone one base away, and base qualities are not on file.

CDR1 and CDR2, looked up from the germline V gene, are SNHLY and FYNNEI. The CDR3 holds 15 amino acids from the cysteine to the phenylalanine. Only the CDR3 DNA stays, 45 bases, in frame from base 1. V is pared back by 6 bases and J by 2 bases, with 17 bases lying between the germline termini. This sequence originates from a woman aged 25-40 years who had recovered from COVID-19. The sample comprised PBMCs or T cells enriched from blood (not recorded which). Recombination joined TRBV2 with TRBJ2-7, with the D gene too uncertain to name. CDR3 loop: CASSTTTTATYEQYF. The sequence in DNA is TGTGCCAGCAGCACCACTACTACCGCGACCTACGAGCAGTACTTC.